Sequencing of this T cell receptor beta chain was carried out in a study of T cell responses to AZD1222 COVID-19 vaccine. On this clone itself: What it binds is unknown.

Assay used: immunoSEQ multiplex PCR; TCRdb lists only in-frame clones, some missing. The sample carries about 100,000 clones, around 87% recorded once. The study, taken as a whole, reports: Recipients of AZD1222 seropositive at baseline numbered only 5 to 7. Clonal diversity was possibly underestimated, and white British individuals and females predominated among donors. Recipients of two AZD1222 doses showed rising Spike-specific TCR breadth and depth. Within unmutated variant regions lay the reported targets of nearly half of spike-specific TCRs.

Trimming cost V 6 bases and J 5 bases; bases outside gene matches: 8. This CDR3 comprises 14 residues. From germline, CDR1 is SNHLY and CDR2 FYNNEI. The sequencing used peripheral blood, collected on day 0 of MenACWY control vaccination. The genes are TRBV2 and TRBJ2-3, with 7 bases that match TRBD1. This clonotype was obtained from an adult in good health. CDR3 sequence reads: CASRQDRVGDTQYF. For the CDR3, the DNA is TGTGCCAGCAGGCAAGACAGGGTTGGAGATACGCAGTATTTT.